This TCR beta chain derives from a study of PD-1 blockade in classical Hodgkin lymphoma (dated by TCRdb to between 2020 and 2021). Context from the whole study: Nivolumab dosing was 3 mg/kg intravenously every 2 weeks, continuing until either disease progression or unacceptable toxicity. The study used CyTOF and TCR beta sequencing to define a peripheral blood immune signature of response to PD-1 blockade in classical Hodgkin lymphoma.

Concerning this clone itself: Which antigen it targets is not known. Per-base qualities were not stored, and no clone one base away is much larger.

The time point label for this specimen denotes: cycle 4 day 1 (C4D1), after less than 7 weeks of nivolumab. Every trial patient had relapsed after autologous stem cell transplantation, and cohorts A, B and C differed in prior brentuximab vedotin exposure. A total of around 60 patients with relapsed/refractory classical Hodgkin lymphoma made up the trial cohort, and each patient's best overall response was complete response, partial response or progressive disease. In the multi-cohort phase II CheckMate 205 trial, trial patients received single-agent nivolumab. An independent review committee assessed best overall response by applying the 2007 International Working Group response criteria. Trial PBMCs were collected just before the start of nivolumab (C1D1) and during therapy at cycle 2 day 1 and cycle 4 day 1. Peripheral blood was collected in 8 mL Vacutainer Cell Preparation Tubes, from which PBMCs were isolated by centrifugation and then cryopreserved.

Study-level results and caveats: The study was limited to a single clinical trial cohort, and causes of repertoire differences, possibly disease activity or prior therapy, remained undefined. Diversity was lower in patients who began nivolumab less than 1 year after ASCT, so these patients were left out of later analyses to avoid confounding by immune reconstitution. Baseline TCR diversity was reported to be lower in newly diagnosed patients than in healthy donors and to be lower still in relapsed/refractory patients. By C4D1, a significant rise was seen in CD4+ TCR diversity but not in CD8+ TCR diversity (p=0.0027 vs p=0.16), and the rise was most apparent among complete responders (p=0.02). Trial patients with a complete response had baseline diversity similar to that of newly diagnosed patients, while partial responders and progressors had significantly lower diversity.

The Qiagen DNeasy kit was used to extract genomic DNA both from unsorted PBMCs and from the negatively selected CD4+ and CD8+ fractions. TCR beta CDR3 regions were amplified by immunoSEQ multiplex PCR using primers annealing to V and J segments. Amplification bias was minimized using a synthetic immune receptor repertoire, and residual bias was removed computationally after sequencing. On the authors' methods: Custom Python scripts were used to quantify repertoire diversity as the Shannon entropy index. Unsorted, CD4+ and CD8+ repertoires were analyzed separately, except in combined analyses where CD4+ and CD8+ sequences were merged in silico. A clone counted as expanded when the clone's frequency after treatment rose at least 2-fold relative to C1D1, and clones undetected at baseline were given a pseudocount of 0.5. Clones with 0 or 1 copy at C1D1 were classified as singleton clones, and clones with 2 or more copies were classified as non-singleton clones. Clones expanded in unsorted samples were assigned a CD4+, CD8+ or unknown annotation through matching of protein sequences in sorted samples from the same patient. Wilcoxon tests on paired samples were used to test changes in diversity from C1D1 to C4D1. Sourced from immuneACCESS, this table was stored by TCRdb with only in-frame sequences that have V and J called. A share of the clones is absent; for the studies checked, an unresolved V gene accounts for under half, and the remainder has no known explanation. V, J and clone size reflect that table, while D and trimming were determined from the DNA. The sample table lists tens of thousands of clones, approximately 90% of them with a count of one. The top ten clones comprise roughly 8% of the sample.

From the cysteine through the phenylalanine, the CDR3 covers 15 amino acids. Solely the CDR3 DNA is kept, with 45 bases framed from the first base. CDR1 and CDR2 (MNHEY, SMNVEV) derive from the germline V gene (reference sequence). After removal of 5 bases from V and 5 bases from J, the junction retains 12 bases not matched to a gene. The sequence was collected from a human donor with classical Hodgkin lymphoma. The chain was built from TRBV27 and TRBJ2-7; the junction holds 7 bases that match TRBD2. The specimen was peripheral blood mononuclear cells (PBMCs), collected before the fourth cycle of nivolumab. The CDR3 reads CASSKIGAGTNEQYF. The nucleotides read TGTGCCAGCAGTAAAATAGGAGCGGGAACCAACGAGCAGTACTTC.